Presented here are 18 T cell receptor beta chains from one specimen sequenced in a study of glioma-infiltrating T cells after dendritic cell vaccination (dated by TCRdb to about 2016). Library preparation was by the immunoSEQ multiplex PCR assay. TCRdb provides this immuneACCESS table in a form limited to in-frame rearrangements. Some clones are lacking; in checked studies, under half of them reflect an unresolved V gene, and why the rest are absent is not known. This sample holds 90,000 or so clones; around 85% were observed only once. The ten top clones hold 2.5% to 3.5% of the sample. The sequences come from blood, collected before dendritic cell vaccination. These receptor sequences come from a human donor with glioblastoma.

This clone was recorded once. This chain links TRBV19 with TRBJ2-5; weak D call: TRBD2 (6 bases). In germline, CDR1 is LNHDA, CDR2 SQIVND (reference sequence). Trimming removed 6 bases from V and 5 bases from J, with 19 bases in between. The CDR3 has 15 amino acids. This CDR3 reads CASSDQSGRGETQYF. CDR3 sequence (DNA): TGTGCCAGTAGCGACCAGTCAGGGCGGGGTGAGACCCAGTACTTC.

The chain combines TRBV7-2 with TRBJ1-1; no clear D gene. The CDR3 is 15 residues long. The germline V gene encodes CDR1 SGHTA and CDR2 FQGNSA. The V end lost 4 bases, the J end lost 1 base, and 13 bases lay between the germline ends. The CDR3 sequence is CASSSIRRGNTEAFF. DNA for the CDR3: TGTGCCAGCAGCTCCATCCGGAGAGGGAACACTGAAGCTTTCTTT.

V and J are TRBV5-1 and TRBJ1-1; TRBD1 agrees at 8 bases. The CDR3 is 15 residues long. V lost 3 bases to trimming and J lost 3 bases; unmatched junction nucleotides: 7. The germline CDR1 and CDR2 sequences are SGHRS and YFSETQ. The CDR3 nucleotides read TGCGCCAGCAGCTACAGGACAGGGAAGTACACTGAAGCTTTCTTT. Its protein product is CASSYRTGKYTEAFF.

The rearrangement uses TRBV19 and TRBJ1-2; TRBD1 matches at 7 bases. The CDR3 has 14 residues. Per the germline V gene, CDR1 is LNHDA and CDR2 is SQIVND (reference sequence). The junction had 7 bases not matched to a gene; V was cut back by 5 bases and J by 4 bases. This CDR3 is CASSERDSLYGYTF. CDR3 bases: TGTGCCAGTAGTGAACGGGACAGTCTCTATGGCTACACCTTC.

The genes are TRBV6-4 and TRBJ1-1; 8 positions match TRBD1. After removal of 9 bases from V and 4 bases from J, the junction contained 10 bases not matched to a gene. This CDR3 spans 14 amino acids. CDR1 and CDR2 from the germline V gene are MRHNA and SNTAGT. This CDR3 is CASRVQGAGTEAFF. CDR3 DNA: TGTGCCAGTCGGGTTCAGGGGGCCGGCACTGAAGCTTTCTTT.

The chain links TRBV29-1 to TRBJ2-5; D is possibly TRBD1 (6 bases). The germline V and J ends were trimmed by 4 bases and 3 bases, with 9 bases remaining between them. Germline CDR1 reads SQVTM; CDR2 reads ANQGSEA. The CDR3 is 12 residues long. CDR3 in DNA: TGCAGCGTTGTCAGGGGTGAAGAGACCCAGTACTTC. Translation gives CSVVRGEETQYF.

This chain links TRBV11-3 with TRBJ2-7, with D maybe TRBD1 (6 bases). This CDR3 has 13 residues. The germline V gene encodes CDR1 SGHNT and CDR2 YENEEA. V lost 1 base and J lost 6, with 10 bases in between. The DNA for the CDR3 is TGTGCCAGCAGCTTAGCTGGGGGCGGCGAGCAGTACTTC. Translation: CASSLAGGGEQYF.

V gene TRBV4-2 combines with J gene TRBJ2-7, with 10 bases matching TRBD1. The germline V gene has CDR1 LGHNA and CDR2 YNFKEQ. V shed 4 bases and J 7 bases; nucleotides not matched to a gene: 10. The CDR3 spans 15 residues. The CDR3 DNA sequence: TGTGCCAGCAGCCCCACCGGGACAGGGGTGGGGGAGCAGTACTTC. Amino acid sequence: CASSPTGTGVGEQYF.

This chain uses TRBV10-3 with TRBJ1-6; D gene unclear. The CDR3 sequence is 16 residues long. The germline gives CDR1 ENHRY, CDR2 SYGVKD. Trimming took off 3 bases at V and 5 bases at J, with 14 bases between the two ends. CDR3 sequence reads: CAISDVRGGNNSPLHF. CDR3 sequence (DNA): TGTGCCATCAGTGACGTACGGGGAGGGAATAATTCACCCCTCCACTTT.

V and J are TRBV6-1 and TRBJ1-2, with TRBD1 as a possible D gene (5 bases). The CDR3 extends over 14 amino acids. Trimming left V 3 bases short and J 1 base short, with 9 bases between. Per the germline V gene, CDR1 is MNHNS and CDR2 is SASEGT. CDR3 in amino acids: CASSEGQGNYGYTF. CDR3 coding DNA: TGTGCCAGCAGTGAGGGGCAGGGTAACTATGGCTACACCTTC.

The V and J genes are TRBV5-1 and TRBJ2-1, with a tentative D call TRBD1 (6 bases). The CDR3 loop spans 13 amino acids. The germline V and J ends were trimmed by 5 bases and 2 bases, with 8 bases remaining between them. Germline CDR1 SGHRS, CDR2 YFSETQ. The CDR3 protein is CASRGAPYNEQFF. The CDR3 DNA is TGCGCCAGCAGGGGGGCCCCCTACAATGAGCAGTTCTTC. The complete variable domain, with remaining parts taken from reference TRBV5-1 and TRBJ2-1, reads KAGVTQTPRYLIKTRGQQVTLSCSPISGHRSVSWYQQTPGQGLQFLFEYFSETQRNKGNFPGRFSGRQFSNSRSEMNVSTLELGDSALYLCASRGAPYNEQFFGPGTRLTVL.

The V call is TRBV6-1, the J call TRBJ2-3, with D maybe TRBD1 (6 bases). CDR3 length: 14 amino acids. V lost 5 bases and J 6 bases, leaving 15 bases between the germline ends. Germline V gene sequence: CDR1 MNHNS, CDR2 SASEGT. CDR3 residues: CASSHRTQGDTQYF. DNA of the CDR3: TGTGCCAGCAGTCACAGGACTCAGGGGGATACGCAGTATTTT.

The gene calls are TRBV6-1 and TRBJ2-5, with 11 bases aligning to TRBD2. Unmatched junction bases numbered 12, after V lost 4 bases and J lost 5 bases. This CDR3 has 17 residues. Looked up from germline, CDR1 is MNHNS and CDR2 is SASEGT. CDR3 residues: CASSAAAGTSGMETQYF. The CDR3 DNA follows: TGTGCCAGCAGTGCAGCCGCCGGGACTAGCGGTATGGAGACCCAGTACTTC.

This chain connects TRBV6-5 to TRBJ1-4; D gene ambiguous. V was cut by 4 bases and J by 6 bases, with 9 bases left in between. Per the germline V gene, CDR1 is MNHEY and CDR2 is SVGAGI. The CDR3 has 13 residues. The CDR3 DNA is TGTGCCAGCAGTTCCCCTGGAGATGAAAAACTGTTTTTT. Residues: CASSSPGDEKLFF.

The V gene is TRBV4-3, the J gene TRBJ2-2, with 7 bases lining up with TRBD1. Trimming at V came to 0 bases and at J to 4 bases, leaving 5 bases not matched to a gene. Germline-derived CDR1 and CDR2 are LGHNA and YSLEER. The CDR3 spans 16 residues. The CDR3 region has the DNA TGCGCCAGCAGCCAAGAAAGGGGGCTTAGCACCGGGGAGCTGTTTTTT. This translates into CASSQERGLSTGELFF.

The chain couples TRBV5-5 to TRBJ2-2; 9 bases are a match to TRBD2. Germline CDR1 is SGHKS and CDR2 is YYEKEE (reference sequence). V dropped 3 bases and J dropped 1; count of bases not matched to a gene: 4. CDR3 size: 16 residues. The CDR3 region is CASSSGLARNTGELFF. DNA for the CDR3: TGTGCCAGCAGCTCCGGACTAGCGCGGAACACCGGGGAGCTGTTTTTT.

The gene calls are TRBV7-6 and TRBJ1-2; 7 bases fit TRBD1. J lost 8 bases, V lost 5 bases, and 8 bases had no gene match. Germline V gene lookup returns CDR1 SGHVS and CDR2 FNYEAQ. There are 13 residues in the CDR3. The CDR3: CASSPGQLGGYTF. The CDR3, as DNA: TGTGCCAGCAGCCCGGGACAGTTAGGGGGCTACACCTTC.

The genes are TRBV6-6 and TRBJ1-2, with 7 bases identical to TRBD1. This CDR3 comprises 14 residues. Trimming removed 0 bases from V and 8 bases from J; junction bases left unmatched: 6. The V gene's germline CDR1 is MNHNY and CDR2 SVGAGI (reference sequence). CDR3 coding DNA: TGTGCCAGCAGTTACTCGAAGGGGGCTGTGGGCTACACCTTC. Its translation: CASSYSKGAVGYTF.